This T cell receptor beta chain is from a study of CD8 T cells in Susac syndrome. When the RNA was reverse transcribed, random hexamers were used with an input of about 0.5 to 1 ug. Amplification of TCR beta CDR3 by immunoSEQ multiplex PCR spanned 54 Vbeta and 13 Jbeta. Via MiXCR, TCRdb re-called the immunoSEQ multiplex PCR reads, giving one row per CDR3 protein. This sample has more than 130,000 distinct CDR3 sequences; 94% occur once, and the top ten carry around 0.29%. Trimming at V came to 5 bases and at J to 9 bases, leaving 7 bases not matched to a gene. Germline V CDR1 and CDR2: SEHNR, FQNEAQ (reference sequence). This CDR3 contains 14 residues.

The sequencing sample was made of CD8+ T cells from PBMCs. This sequence originates from a human donor in good health. The chain combines TRBV7-9 with TRBJ2-1, with TRBD2 matching over 10 bases. In DNA form, the CDR3 reads TGTGCCAGCAGCGCACCCGGGACTAGCGTTGAGCAGTTCTTC. It is translated as CASSAPGTSVEQFF.